This TCR beta chain was sequenced for a study of identifying expanded T cells in peripheral blood. Trimming removed 7 bases from V and 1 base from J, with 13 bases in between. The germline gives CDR1 LNHDA, CDR2 SQIVND (reference sequence). The CDR3 has 14 residues. Worth noting for this clone: The antigen is not known.

Clones were sequenced by immunoSEQ multiplex PCR, and TCRdb holds only the in-frame ones, with some missing. The sample has 70,000 to 95,000 clones, roughly 90% seen once. Study-wide results and caveats: Variance in clone template counts between two-week samples significantly increased with total template count across all healthy donors. Differentially abundant clones: 0.95 to 1.5 between replicates, about 15 at approximately 14 days, less than 20 at four.

Collection occurred without any documented infections or immune events in donors. The chain combines TRBV19 with TRBJ1-1; a weak D match, TRBD1 (6 bases). The sample taken for sequencing was blood. This TCR came from a person aged 18-69 years in good health. CDR3 residues: CASTLQGPNTEAFF. CDR3 coding DNA: TGTGCCAGTACCCTCCAGGGGCCGAACACTGAAGCTTTCTTT.